One and the same sample provided the 11 T cell receptor beta chains below, sequenced in a study of T cells in pancreatic ductal adenocarcinoma listed by TCRdb under 2017. Library creation used the immunoSEQ multiplex PCR assay. The clones in this table, taken by TCRdb from immuneACCESS, are in-frame only. Not every clone is retained; where verified, under half of the shortfall comes from an unresolved V gene, and the cause of the rest is unknown. In all, the sample holds roughly 100,000 clones, and around 96% of those were seen once. The ten largest make up approximately 3.1% of the sample. Selected pancreatic ductal adenocarcinoma patients had undergone surgery without neoadjuvant therapy. The source material was PBMCs. The receptors here all came from a human donor with pancreatic ductal adenocarcinoma.

The chain links TRBV30 to TRBJ1-4; 7 nucleotides match TRBD1. The junction had 9 bases not matched to a gene; V was cut back by 1 base and J by 7 bases. Per the germline V gene, CDR1 is GTSNPN and CDR2 is SVGIG (reference sequence). The CDR3 sequence is 15 residues long. The CDR3 is CAWSERQGSSEKLFF. The CDR3, as DNA: TGTGCCTGGAGTGAGCGACAGGGTAGTAGTGAAAAACTGTTTTTT.

V and J are TRBV30 and TRBJ1-4, with 7 nucleotides matching TRBD1. J was trimmed by 2 bases and V by 4 bases; bases with no gene match: 4. The length of the CDR3 is 14 residues. Germline V gene data show CDR1 as GTSNPN and CDR2 as SVGIG (reference sequence). The CDR3 DNA sequence: TGTGCCTGGAACAGGGGACTTACTAATGAAAAACTGTTTTTT. Its translation is CAWNRGLTNEKLFF.

The chain has TRBV28 and TRBJ2-2, with D tentatively TRBD1 (6 bases). V was clipped by 10 bases and J by 0 bases, with 12 bases between them. From germline, CDR1 is MDHEN and CDR2 SYDVKM. The CDR3 runs to 14 residues. CDR3 region: CATGRGSNTGELFF. CDR3 coding DNA: TGTGCCACTGGAAGGGGGTCGAACACCGGGGAGCTGTTTTTT. The full variable domain, completed using reference TRBV28 and TRBJ2-2, is DVKVTQSSRYLVKRTGEKVFLECVQDMDHENMFWYRQDPGLGLRLIYFSYDVKMKEKGDIPEGYSVSREKKERFSLILESASTNQTSMYLCATGRGSNTGELFFGEGSRLTVL.

V usage is TRBV2 and J usage is TRBJ2-4; TRBD2 matches at 10 bases. The CDR3 length is 15 residues. Trimming at V came to 2 bases and at J to 7 bases, leaving 5 bases not matched to a gene. Germline lookup yields CDR1 SNHLY and CDR2 FYNNEI. CDR3 residues: CASSERETSGNIQYF. The CDR3 DNA follows: TGTGCCAGCAGTGAACGGGAGACTAGCGGGAACATTCAGTACTTC.

This rearrangement joins TRBV12-5 to TRBJ2-7, with 8 nucleotides matching TRBD2. CDR3 length equals 16 residues. Germline values: CDR1 LGHNT, CDR2 FRNRAP. The V and J ends lost 2 bases and 6 bases, in that order; junction bases with no gene match: 12. CDR3 sequence: CASGLTLSTSAGEQYF. DNA of the CDR3: TGTGCTAGTGGTTTGACCCTATCGACTAGCGCTGGCGAGCAGTACTTC.

V is TRBV5-1 and J is TRBJ2-3; no firm D call. V was pared by 3 bases and J by 4 bases, with 6 bases between. Looked up from germline, CDR1 is SGHRS and CDR2 is YFSETQ. The CDR3 loop spans 12 amino acids. The CDR3 loop reads CASSSHADTQYF. DNA of the CDR3: TGCGCCAGCAGCTCACACGCAGATACGCAGTATTTT.

V usage is TRBV25-1 and J usage is TRBJ2-1; the match to TRBD2 covers 14 bases. CDR3 length: 18 residues. Trimming cost V 0 bases and J 6 bases; bases outside gene matches: 7. CDR1 is MGHDK and CDR2 is SYGVNS in the germline V gene. CDR3 coding DNA: TGTGCCAGCAGTGAATACGGGACTAGCGGGAGTATGGGCAATGAGCAGTTCTTC. Translated: CASSEYGTSGSMGNEQFF.

This sequence joins TRBV27 and TRBJ2-1; perhaps TRBD2 as D (6 bases). Germline V gives CDR1 MNHEY, CDR2 SMNVEV (reference sequence). V was cut by 5 bases and J by 0 bases, with 8 bases left in between. The CDR3 spans 14 residues. CDR3 DNA sequence: TGTGCCAGCAGTCGAGCGGGCTCCTACAATGAGCAGTTCTTC. Amino acids: CASSRAGSYNEQFF.

The chain couples TRBV6-1 to TRBJ2-7; tentative D call: TRBD1 (6 bases). From germline, CDR1 is MNHNS and CDR2 SASEGT. V was pared by 4 bases and J by 3 bases, with 13 bases between. The CDR3 runs to 14 residues. In DNA form, the CDR3 reads TGTGCCAGCAGTGGAGGACAGAACTACTACGAGCAGTACTTC. Protein sequence: CASSGGQNYYEQYF.

The chain is built from TRBV10-2 and TRBJ2-7; the D is unclear. Trimming left V 4 bases short and J 5 bases short, with 9 bases between. The CDR3 contains 12 residues. Germline V gene sequence: CDR1 WSHSY, CDR2 SAAADI. This chain's CDR3 is CASSVGSHEQYF. The CDR3 DNA sequence: TGCGCCAGCAGTGTTGGTAGCCACGAGCAGTACTTC.

The CDR3 reads CALGLSLGTDTQYF. CDR3 DNA: TGTGCCCTGGGCCTCAGCCTGGGCACAGATACGCAGTATTTT. The genes are TRBV30 and TRBJ2-3; D call uncertain. Trimming took 8 bases from V and 1 from J, leaving 16 bases between them. The CDR3 length is 14 residues. Germline V gene sequence: CDR1 GTSNPN, CDR2 SVGIG (reference sequence).